This T cell receptor (beta chain) comes out of a study of cytomegalovirus exposure and HLA in healthy donors. Study background: The early release's HLA-typed donors yielded about 85 million unique TCRs. Of the donors genotyped, approximately 400 in all, around 77% fell in the Caucasian-associated ancestry cluster.

Findings and caveats of the study: In a later analysis, a missense DCLRE1C variant was linked to TCR beta V- and J-gene trimming. CMV antigen specificity of three CMV-associated chains was confirmed in vitro.

This clone was counted a few times. Antigen: not known. 60 Vbeta and 13 Jbeta primers were used in PCR. TCRdb's copy holds only in-frame clones and misses some; the assay was immunoSEQ multiplex PCR. The sample includes about 130,000 clones, under 80% of them seen just once. The CDR3 runs to 15 residues. Per germline, CDR1 MNHNY and CDR2 SVGAGI (reference sequence). Trimming at V came to 7 bases and at J to 3 bases, leaving 9 bases not matched to a gene. The chain joins TRBV6-6 to TRBJ2-7; TRBD2 matches at 10 bases. The clonotype originates from a woman in her sixties in good health and CMV-seropositive. The material sequenced was PBMCs. As DNA, the CDR3 is TGTGCCAGCACCATGAGCGGGGGGGGAAACTACGAGCAGTACTTC. Encoded protein: CASTMSGGGNYEQYF.